This T cell receptor (beta chain) was obtained from a study of blood T cell repertoires in COVID-19. On the study more broadly: The study drew acute and convalescent COVID-19 samples from the United States, Italy and Spain. T cells, B-cell-depleted T cells, or PBMCs supplied cDNA or gDNA.

V dropped 8 bases and J dropped 4 bases, with 20 bases sitting between them. The V gene's germline CDR1 is LNHDA and CDR2 SQIVND (reference sequence). CDR3 length equals 15 residues. Original processing methods: Amplification of reference gene primers was used by the study to estimate nucleated cell counts. Sequencing used immunoSEQ multiplex PCR; TCRdb keeps in-frame clones, though not all of them. For V, J and clone size, that table is used; D and trimming come from the DNA. The profile shows roughly 83,000 clones, more than 70% of them singletons. Only one count was recorded for this clone. The rearrangement uses TRBV19 and TRBJ1-1, with D unclear. The origin of this receptor is a man aged 45-65 years with active COVID-19. The sequenced sample was peripheral blood. The CDR3 sequence is CASLLIGGLVTEAFF. DNA of the CDR3: TGTGCCAGTTTGCTCATCGGAGGGTTGGTCACTGAAGCTTTCTTT.